This T cell receptor (beta chain) emerged from a study of blood T cells in healthy people across ages (dated by TCRdb to 2015 to 2017). With regard to the full study: In model experiments, template switching captured roughly one uniquely barcoded TCR beta cDNA molecule for every two T cells. Donors of different ages were randomly distributed across sequencing lanes to avoid experimental bias. Two additional independent replicas of 1 million unique cDNA reads from the same blood draw were analyzed for two donors (one aged 18 to 30 and one aged 80 or older). To track age-related changes in TCR beta repertoire diversity, the study relied on deep sequencing normalized with unique cDNA molecular identifiers. The donors were split into four age groups: young (average about 16 years), middle-aged (nearly 40), aged (approximately 59) and long-lived (under 85).

Overall study results and their limits: Bulk unsorted PBMC profiling prevented conclusive comparison of naive and antigen-experienced compartments. Estimates of total diversity from one million sequenced T cells were regarded as lower bounds and underestimates. Compared with the aged group, the long-lived group had more naive CD4+ T cells, fewer expanded clones and increased TCR diversity, a pattern suggesting age selection. As age increased, observed TCR beta diversity per million T cells dropped in a roughly linear way, and a significant reduction was already evident by age 40. Because donor CMV infection status was unknown, age-related changes in expanded clonotypes were potentially confounded. A strong correlation was found between observed TCR beta diversity and the percentage of naive T cells measured by flow cytometry.

The germline V gene provides CDR1 SQVTM and CDR2 ANQGSEA. Clipping removes 4 bases from V and 2 bases from J, with 11 as the unmatched junction base count. Including the terminal cysteine and phenylalanine, the CDR3 comprises 15 residues. Of all the DNA, just the CDR3 is kept, 45 bases in frame from base 1. This clonotype has more than one count but fewer than ten. The antigen it recognizes is unknown. No qualities accompany the bases; no much larger clone lies one base away. Systemically healthy Caucasian individuals from Russia, some 40 in total and aged about 6 to 95 years, were included as donors. Each donor gave about 9.7 milliliters of peripheral blood, drawn into EDTA-treated Vacutainer tubes. Ficoll-Paque density-gradient centrifugation was used to isolate PBMCs, with at least 7 million obtained per sample. Trizol reagent was used to extract total RNA from PBMCs, with at least 5.5 micrograms per sample. For every donor, flow cytometry on a PBMC aliquot measured the percentage of naive CD45RAhigh/CD27high T cells.

Library generation was performed with 5' RACE. The sequencer was an Illumina HiSeq 2500. The second PCR ran for roughly 7 to 11 cycles and used a J-beta primer mix along with a sample-barcoded 5' primer. A template-switch 5' adaptor carrying 12 random nucleotides introduced a unique molecular identifier onto each TCR beta cDNA molecule. Each sample yielded at least 2.5 million CDR3-containing paired-end reads. The Mint cDNA synthesis kit, primed by a TRBC-specific oligonucleotide, was used to synthesize first-strand cDNA from all RNA. After uracil-DNA glycosylase treatment, a first 18-cycle PCR used universal primers M1SS and BC2_uni_R on all cDNA. Per the source publication's procedure: Normalization of each sample was performed by random selection of 1 million high-quality reads, each carrying a distinct molecular identifier. Instead of being binned into consensus sequences, reads that shared molecular identifiers were thrown out. MiTCR, with a Q25 quality threshold and the strictest error-elimination algorithm, was used for CDR3 identification, clonotype clustering and error correction. A nonparametric unseen species model using Euler transformation provided a lower-bound estimate of total TCR beta diversity. TCRdb passed the public sequencing reads through fastp at Q25 and MiXCR, retaining productive beta sequences. Each record represents a unique CDR3 protein, reported with the most common genes and DNA among its rows. The authors' filters were not applied to this entry. This sample gives approximately 670,000 distinct CDR3 sequences in total; about 43% of them show up just once. The top ten clonotypes cover around 30% of the sample.

This sequence was found in an elderly man in good health. This chain is built from TRBV29-1 and TRBJ2-7; 7 bases in the junction line up with TRBD2. The sequenced material came from blood. Here is the DNA: TGCAGCGTTGCTTGGCCTAGCGGCGCAACCTACGAGCAGTACTTC. Translated, it reads CSVAWPSGATYEQYF.